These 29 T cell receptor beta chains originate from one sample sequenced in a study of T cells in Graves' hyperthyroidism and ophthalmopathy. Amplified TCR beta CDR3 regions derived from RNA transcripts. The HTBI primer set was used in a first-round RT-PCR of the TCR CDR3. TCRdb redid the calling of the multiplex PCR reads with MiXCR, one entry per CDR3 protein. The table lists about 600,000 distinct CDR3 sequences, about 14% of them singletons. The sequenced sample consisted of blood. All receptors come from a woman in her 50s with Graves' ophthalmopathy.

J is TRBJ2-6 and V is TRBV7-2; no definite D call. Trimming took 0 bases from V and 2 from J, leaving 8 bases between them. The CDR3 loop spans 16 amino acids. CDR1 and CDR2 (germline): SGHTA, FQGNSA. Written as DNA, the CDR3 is TGTGCCAGCAGCTTAGCTGGTATGCCTGGGGCCAACGTCCTGACTTTC. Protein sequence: CASSLAGMPGANVLTF. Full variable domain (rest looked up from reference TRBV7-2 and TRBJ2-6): GAGVSQSPSNKVTEKGKDVELRCDPISGHTALYWYRQSLGQGLEFLIYFQGNSAPDKSGLPSDRFSAERTGGSVSTLTIQRTQQEDSAVYLCASSLAGMPGANVLTFGAGSRLTVL.

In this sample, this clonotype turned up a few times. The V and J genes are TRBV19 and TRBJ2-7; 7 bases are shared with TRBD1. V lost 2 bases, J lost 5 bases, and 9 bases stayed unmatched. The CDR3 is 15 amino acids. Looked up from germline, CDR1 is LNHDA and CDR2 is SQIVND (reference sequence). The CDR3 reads CASSIKGQAPHEQYF. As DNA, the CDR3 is TGTGCCAGTAGTATAAAAGGACAGGCTCCCCACGAGCAGTACTTC.

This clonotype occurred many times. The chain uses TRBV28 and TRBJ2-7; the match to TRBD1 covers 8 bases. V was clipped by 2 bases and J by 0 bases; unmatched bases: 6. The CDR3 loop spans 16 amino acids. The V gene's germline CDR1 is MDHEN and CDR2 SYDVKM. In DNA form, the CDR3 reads TGTGCCAGCAGTTTAAGTGGACAGGGAAGCTCCTACGAGCAGTACTTC. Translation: CASSLSGQGSSYEQYF.

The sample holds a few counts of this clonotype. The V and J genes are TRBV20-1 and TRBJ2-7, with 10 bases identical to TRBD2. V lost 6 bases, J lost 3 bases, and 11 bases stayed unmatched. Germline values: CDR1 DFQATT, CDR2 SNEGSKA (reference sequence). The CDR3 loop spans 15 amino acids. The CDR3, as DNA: TGCAGTGCCGCTAGCGGGAGTTTTAAACTCTACGAGCAGTACTTC. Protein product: CSAASGSFKLYEQYF.

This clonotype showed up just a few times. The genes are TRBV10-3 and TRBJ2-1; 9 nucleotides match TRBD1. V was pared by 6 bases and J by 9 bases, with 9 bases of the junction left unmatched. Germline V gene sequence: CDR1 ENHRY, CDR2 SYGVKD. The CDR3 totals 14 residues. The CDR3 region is CAIRPGDRGTEQFF. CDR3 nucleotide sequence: TGTGCCATCAGGCCTGGAGACAGGGGGACTGAGCAGTTCTTC.

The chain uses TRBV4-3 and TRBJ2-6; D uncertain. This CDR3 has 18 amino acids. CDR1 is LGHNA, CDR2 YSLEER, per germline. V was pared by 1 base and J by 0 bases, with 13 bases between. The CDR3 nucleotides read TGCGCCAGCAGCCAAGGTTCGTCATCAGCCTCTGGGGCCAACGTCCTGACTTTC. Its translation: CASSQGSSSASGANVLTF.

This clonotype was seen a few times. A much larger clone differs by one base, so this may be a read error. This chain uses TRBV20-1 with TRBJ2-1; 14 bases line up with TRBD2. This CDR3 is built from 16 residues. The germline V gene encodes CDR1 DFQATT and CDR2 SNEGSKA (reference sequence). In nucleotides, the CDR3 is TGCAGTGCTAGAGCGGGACTAGCGGGAGTTCGGAATGAGCAGTCCTTC. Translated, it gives CSARAGLAGVRNEQSF.

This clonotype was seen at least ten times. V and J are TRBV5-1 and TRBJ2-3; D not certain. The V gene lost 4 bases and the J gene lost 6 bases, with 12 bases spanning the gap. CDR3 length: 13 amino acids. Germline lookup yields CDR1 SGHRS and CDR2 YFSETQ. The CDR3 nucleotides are TGCGCCAGCAGCGTGAGGACGACGGATACGCAGTATTTT. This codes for CASSVRTTDTQYF.

CDR3 protein: CASSVLPEGQKSPLHF. In DNA, the CDR3 is TGTGCCAGCAGCGTATTGCCCGAGGGACAGAAGTCCCCCCTCCACTTT. V usage is TRBV9 and J usage is TRBJ1-6, with 7 bases matching TRBD1. The CDR3 loop spans 16 amino acids. V gave up 1 base and J gave up 13 bases; unmatched junction bases: 14. CDR1 is SGDLS and CDR2 is YYNGEE in the germline V gene.

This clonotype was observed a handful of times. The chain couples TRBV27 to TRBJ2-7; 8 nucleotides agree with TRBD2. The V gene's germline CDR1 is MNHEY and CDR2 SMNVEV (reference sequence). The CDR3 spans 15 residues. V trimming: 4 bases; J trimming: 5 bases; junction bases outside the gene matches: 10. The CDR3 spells CASSWGLDRVHEQYF. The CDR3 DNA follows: TGTGCCAGCAGTTGGGGACTAGACCGAGTCCACGAGCAGTACTTC.

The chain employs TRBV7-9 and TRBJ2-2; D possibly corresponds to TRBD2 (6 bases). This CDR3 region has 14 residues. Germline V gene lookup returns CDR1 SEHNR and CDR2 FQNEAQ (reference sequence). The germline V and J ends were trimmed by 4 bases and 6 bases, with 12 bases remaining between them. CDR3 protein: CASSSPGEAGELFF. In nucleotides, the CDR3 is TGTGCCAGCAGCTCACCTGGGGAGGCCGGGGAGCTGTTTTTT.

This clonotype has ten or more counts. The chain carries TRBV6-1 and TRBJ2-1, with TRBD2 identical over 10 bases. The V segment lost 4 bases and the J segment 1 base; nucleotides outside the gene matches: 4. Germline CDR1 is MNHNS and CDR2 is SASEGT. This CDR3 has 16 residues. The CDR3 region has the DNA TGTGCCAGCAGTGGGACTAGCGGTTGGTCCTACAATGAGCAGTTCTTC. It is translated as CASSGTSGWSYNEQFF.

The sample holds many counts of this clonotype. CDR3 amino acids: CASSLSPQARFGEQYF. The CDR3 DNA is TGCGCCAGCAGCTTGTCCCCCCAGGCCAGGTTTGGCGAGCAGTACTTC. V usage is TRBV5-1 and J usage is TRBJ2-7; unclear D gene. CDR1 and CDR2 (germline): SGHRS, YFSETQ. The CDR3 extends over 16 amino acids. V was trimmed by 1 base and J by 6 bases, leaving 20 bases between them. Full variable domain (outside the CDR3, taken from reference TRBV5-1 and TRBJ2-7): KAGVTQTPRYLIKTRGQQVTLSCSPISGHRSVSWYQQTPGQGLQFLFEYFSETQRNKGNFPGRFSGRQFSNSRSEMNVSTLELGDSALYLCASSLSPQARFGEQYFGPGTRLTVT.

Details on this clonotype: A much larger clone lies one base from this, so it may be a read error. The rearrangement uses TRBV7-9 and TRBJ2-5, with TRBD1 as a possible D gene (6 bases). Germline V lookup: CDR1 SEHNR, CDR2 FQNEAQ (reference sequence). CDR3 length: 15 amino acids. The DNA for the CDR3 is TGTGCCAGCAGACAGGGCCGAAATTACCAAGGGACCCAGTACTTC. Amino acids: CASRQGRNYQGTQYF. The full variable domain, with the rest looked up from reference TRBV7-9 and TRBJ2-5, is DTGVSQNPRHKITKRGQNVTFRCDPISEHNRLYWYRQTLGQGPEFLTYFQNEAQLEKSRLLSDRFSAERPKGSFSTLEIQRTEQGDSAMYLCASRQGRNYQGTQYFGPGTRLLVL.

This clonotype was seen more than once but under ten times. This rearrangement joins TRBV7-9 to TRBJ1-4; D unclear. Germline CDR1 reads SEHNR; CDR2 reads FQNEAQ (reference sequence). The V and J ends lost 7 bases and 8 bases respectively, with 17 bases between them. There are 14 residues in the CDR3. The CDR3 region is CASTPDGRREKLFF. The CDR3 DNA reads TGTGCCAGCACCCCGGACGGTCGGCGGGAAAAACTGTTTTTT.

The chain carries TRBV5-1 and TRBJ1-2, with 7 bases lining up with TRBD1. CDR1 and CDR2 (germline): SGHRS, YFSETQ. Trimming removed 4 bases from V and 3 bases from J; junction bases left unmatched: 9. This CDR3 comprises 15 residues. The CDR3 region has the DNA TGCGCCAGCAGCAACTCGGGACAGTCCCACTATGGCTACACCTTC. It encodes CASSNSGQSHYGYTF.

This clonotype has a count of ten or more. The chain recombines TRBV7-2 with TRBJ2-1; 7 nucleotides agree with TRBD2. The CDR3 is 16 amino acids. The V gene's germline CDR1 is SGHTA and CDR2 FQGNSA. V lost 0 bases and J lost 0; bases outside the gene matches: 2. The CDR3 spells CASSLARLASYNEQFF. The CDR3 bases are TGTGCCAGCAGCTTAGCGCGACTAGCCTCCTACAATGAGCAGTTCTTC.

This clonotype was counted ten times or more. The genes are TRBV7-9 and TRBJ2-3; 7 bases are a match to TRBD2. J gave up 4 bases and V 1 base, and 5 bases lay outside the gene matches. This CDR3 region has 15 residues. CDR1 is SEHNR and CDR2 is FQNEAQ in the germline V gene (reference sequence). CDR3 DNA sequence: TGTGCCAGCAGCTTAGATGCGGGAGCCTCAGATACGCAGTATTTT. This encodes CASSLDAGASDTQYF.

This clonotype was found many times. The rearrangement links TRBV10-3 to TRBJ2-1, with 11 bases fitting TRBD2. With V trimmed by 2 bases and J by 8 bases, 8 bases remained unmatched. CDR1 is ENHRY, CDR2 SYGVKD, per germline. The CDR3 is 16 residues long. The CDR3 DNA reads TGTGCCATCAGTGAGAAGGAGACTAGCGGGAAATATGAGCAGTTCTTC. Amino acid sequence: CAISEKETSGKYEQFF.

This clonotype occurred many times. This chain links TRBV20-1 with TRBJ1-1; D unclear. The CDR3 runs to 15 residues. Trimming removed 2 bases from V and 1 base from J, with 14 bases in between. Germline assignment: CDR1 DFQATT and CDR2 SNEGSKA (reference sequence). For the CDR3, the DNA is TGCAGTGCTAGATTGCTTTCCCCGGAGAACACTGAAGCTTTCTTT. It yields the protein CSARLLSPENTEAFF.

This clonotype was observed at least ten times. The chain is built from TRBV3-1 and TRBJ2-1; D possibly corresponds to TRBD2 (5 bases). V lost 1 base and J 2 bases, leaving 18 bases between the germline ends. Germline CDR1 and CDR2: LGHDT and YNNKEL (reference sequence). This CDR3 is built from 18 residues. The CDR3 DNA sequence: TGTGCCAGCAGCCAAGTCGGTCTCCTTGCGGGTGCCTACAATGAGCAGTTCTTC. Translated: CASSQVGLLAGAYNEQFF.

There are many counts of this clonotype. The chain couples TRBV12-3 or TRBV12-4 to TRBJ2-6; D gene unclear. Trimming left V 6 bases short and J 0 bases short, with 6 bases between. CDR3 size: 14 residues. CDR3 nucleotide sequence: TGTGCCAGCAGCCGGAACTCTGGGGCCAACGTCCTGACTTTC. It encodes CASSRNSGANVLTF.

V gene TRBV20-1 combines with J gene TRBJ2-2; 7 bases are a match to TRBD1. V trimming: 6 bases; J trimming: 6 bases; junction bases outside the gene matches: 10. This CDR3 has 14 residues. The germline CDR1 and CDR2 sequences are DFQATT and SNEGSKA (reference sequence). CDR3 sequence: CSAKNRGRPGELFF. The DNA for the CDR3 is TGCAGTGCGAAGAATAGGGGGCGCCCCGGGGAGCTGTTTTTT.

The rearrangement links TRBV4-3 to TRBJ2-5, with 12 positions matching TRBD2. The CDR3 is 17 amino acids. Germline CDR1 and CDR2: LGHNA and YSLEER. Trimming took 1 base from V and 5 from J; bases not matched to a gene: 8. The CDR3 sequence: CASSQGSSGRVSETQYF. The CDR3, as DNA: TGCGCCAGCAGCCAAGGGTCTAGCGGGAGGGTTTCCGAGACCCAGTACTTC.

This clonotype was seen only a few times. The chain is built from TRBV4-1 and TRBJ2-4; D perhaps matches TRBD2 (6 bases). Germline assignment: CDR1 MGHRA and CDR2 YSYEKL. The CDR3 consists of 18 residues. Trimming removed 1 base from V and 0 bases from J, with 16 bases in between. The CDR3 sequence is CASSQGGVAGLAKNIQYF. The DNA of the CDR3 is TGCGCCAGCAGCCAAGGCGGGGTCGCGGGACTAGCCAAAAACATTCAGTACTTC.

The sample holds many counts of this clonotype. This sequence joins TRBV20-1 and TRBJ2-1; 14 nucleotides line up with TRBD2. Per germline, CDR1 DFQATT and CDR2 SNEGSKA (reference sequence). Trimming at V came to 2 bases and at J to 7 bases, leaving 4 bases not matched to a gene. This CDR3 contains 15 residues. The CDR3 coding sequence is TGCAGTGCTAGAACGACTAGCGGGAGGGGTAATGAGCAGTTCTTC. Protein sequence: CSARTTSGRGNEQFF.

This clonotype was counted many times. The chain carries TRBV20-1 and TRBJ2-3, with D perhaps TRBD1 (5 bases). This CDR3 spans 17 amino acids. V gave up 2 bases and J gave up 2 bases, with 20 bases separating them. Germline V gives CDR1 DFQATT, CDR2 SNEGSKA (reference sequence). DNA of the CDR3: TGCAGTGCTAGACCCCCAATAAGTCAGGGTCCCACAGATACGCAGTATTTT. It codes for CSARPPISQGPTDTQYF.

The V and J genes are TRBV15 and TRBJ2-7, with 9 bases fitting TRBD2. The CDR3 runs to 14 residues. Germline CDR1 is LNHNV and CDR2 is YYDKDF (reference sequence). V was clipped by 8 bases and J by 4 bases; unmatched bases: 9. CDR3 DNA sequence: TGTGCCACCGGGGGTAGCGGGAGCAGGTACGAGCAGTACTTC. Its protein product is CATGGSGSRYEQYF.

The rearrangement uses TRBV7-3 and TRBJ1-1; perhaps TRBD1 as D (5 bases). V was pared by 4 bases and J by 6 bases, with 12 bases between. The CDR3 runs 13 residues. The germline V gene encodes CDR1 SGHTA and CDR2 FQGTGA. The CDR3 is CASSYLQASEAFF. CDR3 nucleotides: TGTGCCAGCAGCTACTTACAGGCATCTGAAGCTTTCTTT.